Listed below are T cell receptor beta chains from one sample, sequenced in a study of blood T cell repertoires in COVID-19. TCRdb's copy holds only in-frame clones and misses some; the assay was immunoSEQ multiplex PCR. The table lists around 150,000 clones, about 90% of them singletons. The material sequenced was peripheral blood. The receptors were sampled from a woman aged 60-75 years with active or convalescent COVID-19. CDR3s include the opening cysteine and the closing phenylalanine or tryptophan. The order of the fields is V gene, J gene, CDR3 protein.

TRBV18	TRBJ1-3	CASSPSRDTGNTIYF
TRBV4-3	TRBJ1-1	CASRERGGSTEAFF
TRBV19	TRBJ2-2	CASSTTGGANTGELFF
TRBV4-3	TRBJ1-2	CASSHPGQGYGYTF
TRBV7-3	TRBJ2-3	CASTEGRSTPVRGTDTQYF
TRBV7-3	TRBJ2-5	CASSLTWGTGETQYF
TRBV6-5	TRBJ1-5	CASSYSGQGSQPQHF
TRBV10-3	TRBJ2-3	CATKLQGAMTDTQYF
TRBV3-1/TRBV3-2	TRBJ1-2	CASSQDRGSGTPTLGNYGYTF
TRBV4-3	TRBJ1-3	CASSPWTGSPGNTIYF
TRBV10-3	TRBJ1-5	CAISRTGGNQPQHF
TRBV30	TRBJ2-7	CAWTRGTYEQYF
TRBV10-3	TRBJ2-7	CAISERKRF
TRBV30	TRBJ1-2	CAWTTTGTDGYTF
TRBV12-5	TRBJ2-3	CASGLFRAGGDTQYF
TRBV9	TRBJ1-2	CASSGTGFYGYTF
TRBV15	TRBJ2-1	CATSRAGQYNEQFF
TRBV18	TRBJ1-1	CASSPPEGATEAFF
TRBV12-3/TRBV12-4	TRBJ1-5	CASSLTDNQPQHF
TRBV19	TRBJ1-4	CASTETGVASEKLFF
TRBV9	TRBJ2-2	CASSPPPRGTGELFF
TRBV2	TRBJ1-5	CASSVTGRKQPQHF
TRBV28	TRBJ1-6	CASSLPGQLNSPLHF
TRBV4-1	TRBJ2-7	CASSQPLQGTRSSYEQYF
TRBV4-1	TRBJ2-7	CASSQEFGTENYEQYF
TRBV20-1	TRBJ1-1	CSARYDRVAFF
TRBV3-1/TRBV3-2	TRBJ1-3	CASSRGQGGNTIYF
TRBV30	TRBJ1-1	CAWSPGNTEAFF
TRBV4-1	TRBJ1-2	CASSPLDREHYGYTF